These 32 T cell receptor beta chains were sequenced from one sample in a study of molecular identifiers for immune sequencing clone quantification. In TCRdb, the PCR reads were re-called with MiXCR into one record per CDR3 protein. The sample yields about half a million distinct CDR3 sequences, 25% seen once. Sequencing input: naive CD8+ T cells from blood, with Jurkat cell RNA spiked in. Subset denoted: FACS-sorted CD8+CD4-CCR7+CD45RA+ naive T cells. These receptor sequences come from a human donor in good health. Some libraries in this study had Jurkat cell RNA spiked in.

This clonotype came up a few times. The chain recombines TRBV2 with TRBJ1-1; D gene uncertain. V lost 8 bases and J lost 2, with 6 bases in between. The CDR3 covers 11 residues. CDR1 is SNHLY and CDR2 is FYNNEI in the germline V gene. The CDR3 DNA reads as TGTGCCAGCCTTAGAAACACTGAAGCTTTCTTT. This encodes CASLRNTEAFF.

About this clonotype: A much larger clone sits a single nucleotide away, making a read error possible. The chain carries TRBV7-9 and TRBJ1-6; D might be TRBD1 (6 bases). This CDR3 comprises 15 residues. Germline CDR1 and CDR2: SEHNR and FQNEAQ (reference sequence). The CDR3 nucleotides read TGTGCCAGCAGCTCCCTGATCGGGGGGGCTTCACCCCCCCACTTT. Its translation: CASSSLIGGASPPHF.

There are a few counts of this clonotype. This chain links TRBV18 with TRBJ1-1; a possible D gene is TRBD1 (6 bases). V was cut by 4 bases and J by 2 bases, with 17 bases left in between. The CDR3 contains 16 residues. Germline-derived CDR1 and CDR2 are KGHSH and LQKENI. CDR3 region: CASSQTPGQSNTEAFF. The CDR3 DNA reads as TGTGCCAGCTCACAAACTCCGGGACAATCAAACACTGAAGCTTTCTTT.

In its sample, this clonotype was seen a few times. This chain uses TRBV27 with TRBJ1-5; unclear D gene. The CDR3 extends over 17 amino acids. The V gene's germline CDR1 is MNHEY and CDR2 SMNVEV (reference sequence). The germline V and J ends were trimmed by 0 bases and 0 bases, with 12 bases remaining between them. CDR3 sequence reads: CASSLSSAGNSNQPQHF. As DNA, the CDR3 is TGTGCCAGCAGTTTATCAAGCGCGGGAAATAGCAATCAGCCCCAGCATTTT.

The CDR3, as DNA: TGTGCCAGCAGTTCCCTCCACCGGGAGCAGTACTTC. Translation: CASSSLHREQYF. This chain joins TRBV12-3 or TRBV12-4 and TRBJ2-7; no reliable D call. The CDR3 has 12 amino acids. V lost 4 bases to trimming and J lost 7 bases, with 11 bases between them.

This clonotype showed up just a few times. The CDR3, as DNA: TGTGCCAGCAGTTCGAGTCCGGGACAGACGACAACCTACGAGCAGTACTTC. It translates to CASSSSPGQTTTYEQYF. The chain links TRBV6-6 to TRBJ2-7, with TRBD1 matching over 7 bases. The trim removed 4 bases at V and 2 bases at J, leaving 14 bases unmatched. CDR1 MNHNY and CDR2 SVGAGI come from the germline V gene (reference sequence). The CDR3 extends over 17 amino acids.

The gene calls are TRBV2 and TRBJ1-1, with D possibly TRBD1 on 5 matching bases. Trimming took off 2 bases at V and 0 bases at J, with 10 bases between the two ends. The germline gives CDR1 SNHLY, CDR2 FYNNEI. This CDR3 region has 15 residues. CDR3 loop: CASSEKEGMNTEAFF. The DNA of the CDR3 is TGTGCCAGCAGTGAAAAAGAGGGGATGAACACTGAAGCTTTCTTT.

This clonotype was counted ten times or more. The V gene is TRBV24-1, the J gene TRBJ2-1, with 7 bases fitting TRBD1. This CDR3 has 13 amino acids. Germline CDR1 and CDR2: KGHDR and SFDVKD. J was trimmed by 5 bases and V by 9 bases; bases with no gene match: 6. In DNA form, the CDR3 reads TGTGCCACCGGGACAGAAATTAACAATGAGCAGTTCTTC. As protein: CATGTEINNEQFF.

The chain uses TRBV2 and TRBJ2-7; a weak D match, TRBD1 (6 bases). The CDR3 sequence is 14 residues long. V was clipped by 6 bases and J by 6 bases, with 18 bases between them. Germline CDR1 is SNHLY and CDR2 is FYNNEI. The CDR3 loop reads CASRPQGSSGEQYF. Here the CDR3 DNA reads TGTGCCAGCAGACCACAGGGCTCGTCGGGCGAGCAGTACTTC. Filled out from reference TRBV2 and TRBJ2-7, the complete variable domain reads EPEVTQTPSHQVTQMGQEVILRCVPISNHLYFYWYRQILGQKVEFLVSFYNNEISEKSEIFDDQFSVERPDGSNFTLKIRSTKLEDSAMYFCASRPQGSSGEQYFGPGTRLTVT.

This clonotype was seen a handful of times. V is TRBV9 and J is TRBJ1-1; 11 nucleotides line up with TRBD1. The CDR3 runs 13 residues. Germline loops: CDR1 SGDLS, CDR2 YYNGEE. V lost 4 bases to trimming and J lost 10 bases; unmatched junction nucleotides: 6. The CDR3 DNA sequence: TGTGCCAGCAGCCCCGGACAGGGGGCACTAGCTTTCTTT. Translated: CASSPGQGALAFF.

This sequence joins TRBV19 and TRBJ2-7, with D maybe TRBD1 (6 bases). V lost 3 bases and J lost 2, with 11 bases in between. Germline CDR1 LNHDA, CDR2 SQIVND (reference sequence). The CDR3 has 14 residues. CDR3 nucleotide sequence: TGTGCCAGTAGTATGGGGGCAGCCGCCTACGAGCAGTACTTC. Amino acids: CASSMGAAAYEQYF. The full variable domain, completed using reference TRBV19 and TRBJ2-7, is DGGITQSPKYLFRKEGQNVTLSCEQNLNHDAMYWYRQDPGQGLRLIYYSQIVNDFQKGDIAEGYSVSREKKESFPLTVTSAQKNPTAFYLCASSMGAAAYEQYFGPGTRLTVT.

Ten or more counts support this clonotype. This chain connects TRBV6-2 or TRBV6-3 to TRBJ2-7; D possibly corresponds to TRBD2 (6 bases). Germline V lookup: CDR1 MNHEY, CDR2 SVGEGT. This CDR3 has 15 residues. Trimming stripped 0 bases from V and 7 bases from J, with 16 bases between. The DNA of the CDR3 is TGTGCCAGCAGTTACTCGACGGGAGAAGTAGGGGAGCAGTACTTC. Translating it yields CASSYSTGEVGEQYF.

This clonotype was seen many times. The gene calls are TRBV7-9 and TRBJ2-7; D is ambiguous. In germline, CDR1 is SEHNR, CDR2 FQNEAQ (reference sequence). The V and J ends lost 4 bases and 0 bases respectively, with 4 bases between them. CDR3 length: 12 residues. DNA of the CDR3: TGTGCCAGCAGCTCGAACTCCTACGAGCAGTACTTC. Amino acids: CASSSNSYEQYF.

This clonotype came up many times. This chain uses TRBV29-1 with TRBJ2-3; either TRBD1 or TRBD2 may supply D (5 bases each). The CDR3 is 13 residues long. Germline V gene sequence: CDR1 SQVTM, CDR2 ANQGSEA. V lost 7 bases and J lost 7, with 18 bases in between. CDR3 protein: CSAAADTLNTQYF. The CDR3 DNA reads as TGCAGCGCCGCAGCGGACACCCTCAATACGCAGTATTTT.

Comment on this clonotype: A read error is possible here, since a much larger clone lies one base away. V gene TRBV2 combines with J gene TRBJ2-3, with TRBD1 matching over 8 bases. Germline-derived CDR1 and CDR2 are SNHLY and FYNNEI. The CDR3 runs 13 residues. CDR3: CASTGGITDMQYF. CDR3 bases: TGTGCCAGCACAGGGGGCATCACAGATATGCAGTATTTT.

The chain links TRBV7-9 to TRBJ2-2, with D unresolved. The ends were cut back, 10 bases at V and 5 bases at J, with 11 bases in the middle. This CDR3 has 12 residues. Looked up from germline, CDR1 is SEHNR and CDR2 is FQNEAQ (reference sequence). The CDR3 protein is CANTLVTGELFF. CDR3 in DNA: TGTGCCAATACGTTGGTAACCGGGGAGCTGTTTTTT.

This clonotype has a count of ten or more. The chain is built from TRBV20-1 and TRBJ2-7, with 8 nucleotides matching TRBD1. The CDR3 loop spans 14 amino acids. Losses at the gene ends were 4 bases for V and 2 bases for J; bases not matched to a gene: 7. Germline assignment: CDR1 DFQATT and CDR2 SNEGSKA (reference sequence). The DNA for the CDR3 is TGCAGTGCTAAACAGGGGGAGTATCCCTACGAGCAGTACTTC. Protein product: CSAKQGEYPYEQYF.

This clonotype was observed a handful of times. The chain has TRBV14 and TRBJ1-5, with D hard to call. CDR1 and CDR2 (germline): SGHDN, FVKESK. Trimming took 3 bases from V and 5 from J, leaving 14 bases between them. This CDR3 contains 15 residues. CDR3 sequence (DNA): TGTGCCAGCAGCCAGGGAACAGACCGGCATCAGCCCCAGCATTTT. Its protein is CASSQGTDRHQPQHF.

This clonotype showed up just once. A read error may explain this, as a much larger clone is one base away. The chain uses TRBV21-1 and TRBJ1-5. TRBV21-1 is described as a pseudogene. This CDR3 spans 12 amino acids. CDR3 protein: CAQRRRAQPQHF. CDR3 in DNA: TGTGCCCAGCGTCGGAGGGCTCAGCCCCAGCATTTT.

A remark on this clonotype: Just one base apart from a much larger clone, this may be a read error. The chain joins TRBV13 to TRBJ1-1, with 12 bases matching TRBD1. Germline assignment: CDR1 PRHDT and CDR2 FYEKMQ (reference sequence). The CDR3 extends over 14 amino acids. Here the CDR3 reads CASRRDRGPTEASF. DNA for the CDR3: TGTGCCAGCAGGAGGGACAGGGGGCCCACTGAAGCTTCCTTT.

The chain joins TRBV9 to TRBJ2-2, with 8 bases lining up with TRBD1. Germline V lookup: CDR1 SGDLS, CDR2 YYNGEE. V was clipped by 0 bases and J by 1 base; unmatched bases: 5. This CDR3 spans 17 amino acids. As DNA, the CDR3 is TGTGCCAGCAGCGTAGCTACAGGGGGGCAGAACACCGGGGAGCTGTTTTTT. Amino acid sequence: CASSVATGGQNTGELFF. The full variable domain, completed using reference TRBV9 and TRBJ2-2, is DSGVTQTPKHLITATGQRVTLRCSPRSGDLSVYWYQQSLDQGLQFLIQYYNGEERAKGNILERFSAQQFPDLHSELNLSSLELGDSALYFCASSVATGGQNTGELFFGEGSRLTVL.

This chain links TRBV24-1 with TRBJ2-1, with 7 bases that match TRBD2. The CDR3 extends over 14 amino acids. Germline V CDR1 and CDR2: KGHDR, SFDVKD. V trimming: 6 bases; J trimming: 15 bases; junction bases outside the gene matches: 16. The CDR3 here is CATSLAGVSTAPFF. CDR3 DNA: TGTGCCACCAGTCTGGCGGGAGTTTCCACTGCGCCGTTCTTC.

The genes are TRBV6-2 or TRBV6-3 and TRBJ2-1; D unclear. Germline loops: CDR1 MNHEY, CDR2 SVGEGT. V lost 7 bases and J 9 bases, leaving 10 bases between the germline ends. CDR3 length: 11 amino acids. The CDR3 here is CASKVAFEQFF. CDR3 DNA: TGTGCCAGCAAGGTAGCCTTTGAGCAGTTCTTC.

V usage is TRBV6-2 or TRBV6-3 and J usage is TRBJ1-2; D unresolved. V lost 10 bases, J lost 2 bases, and 17 bases lay in between. CDR3 length: 14 residues. Germline CDR1 reads MNHEY; CDR2 reads SVGEGT. CDR3 nucleotide sequence: TGTGCCACCCCAGTTATTCACGGCAACTATGGCTACACCTTC. Its protein is CATPVIHGNYGYTF.

The gene calls are TRBV3-1 and TRBJ2-1; 10 bases line up with TRBD2. The CDR3 runs 15 residues. Per the germline V gene, CDR1 is LGHDT and CDR2 is YNNKEL (reference sequence). J gave up 8 bases and V 4 bases, and 8 bases lay outside the gene matches. The CDR3 region is CASSRPGLAIHEQFF. For the CDR3, the DNA is TGTGCCAGCAGCCGCCCGGGACTAGCGATCCATGAGCAGTTCTTC.

This clonotype was counted between two and nine times. J is TRBJ1-1 and V is TRBV28; D not certain. Germline V lookup: CDR1 MDHEN, CDR2 SYDVKM. CDR3 length: 13 amino acids. V was pared by 6 bases and J by 4 bases, with 12 bases between. CDR3 DNA sequence: TGTGCCAGCAGACCGCCCCAGAGCACTGAAGCTTTCTTT. It yields the protein CASRPPQSTEAFF.

This clonotype was seen many times. The chain is built from TRBV28 and TRBJ2-1; D unclear. This CDR3 is built from 15 residues. Trimming removed 6 bases from V and 3 bases from J, with 15 bases in between. Germline values: CDR1 MDHEN, CDR2 SYDVKM. CDR3 region: CASSRRPPRYNEQFF. The DNA of the CDR3 is TGTGCCAGCAGCCGACGTCCTCCTCGCTACAATGAGCAGTTCTTC.

This clonotype appeared a few times. This rearrangement joins TRBV5-4 to TRBJ2-7, with D possibly being TRBD1 or TRBD2 (5 bases each). The CDR3 length is 13 residues. Germline V gene lookup returns CDR1 SGHNT and CDR2 YYREEE (reference sequence). V dropped 7 bases and J dropped 3 bases, with 14 bases sitting between them. The DNA for the CDR3 is TGTGCCAGCGGCCCCCGGGGCTTCTACGAGCAGTACTTC. Amino acids: CASGPRGFYEQYF.

This clonotype was seen once. The chain employs TRBV11-2 and TRBJ2-5; D tentatively fits TRBD1 or TRBD2 (5 bases each). The CDR3 runs 16 residues. The ends were cut back, 5 bases at V and 9 bases at J, with 25 bases in the middle. Germline V lookup: CDR1 SGHAT, CDR2 FQNNGV. In DNA form, the CDR3 reads TGTGCCAGCAGCCAGATGAGGGGCCCCCGTCCCGTGCCCCAGTACTTC. Translated, it gives CASSQMRGPRPVPQYF.

The table lists this clonotype with many counts. This chain connects TRBV6-6 to TRBJ1-5; D gene unclear. Germline values: CDR1 MNHNY, CDR2 SVGAGI (reference sequence). The CDR3 sequence is 13 residues long. The germline V and J ends were trimmed by 6 bases and 0 bases, with 6 bases remaining between them. In nucleotides, the CDR3 is TGTGCCAGCAGGGTCTATAGCAATCAGCCCCAGCATTTT. Translated: CASRVYSNQPQHF.

This clonotype has only a few counts. V gene TRBV14 combines with J gene TRBJ1-2; TRBD1 might be the D (5 bases). This CDR3 contains 13 residues. V was pared by 4 bases and J by 4 bases, with 10 bases between. Germline V gives CDR1 SGHDN, CDR2 FVKESK. The CDR3 loop is CASSLGRTYGYTF. The CDR3 coding sequence is TGTGCCAGCAGCCTGGGACGAACCTATGGCTACACCTTC.

This clonotype was found many times. The chain uses TRBV6-5 and TRBJ2-5, with 12 bases identical to TRBD2. Germline lookup yields CDR1 MNHEY and CDR2 SVGAGI. CDR3 length equals 16 residues. J lost 2 bases, V lost 2 bases, and 3 bases had no gene match. As DNA, the CDR3 is TGTGCCAGCAGTTACGGACTAGCGGGGAAGCAAGAGACCCAGTACTTC. Protein sequence: CASSYGLAGKQETQYF.